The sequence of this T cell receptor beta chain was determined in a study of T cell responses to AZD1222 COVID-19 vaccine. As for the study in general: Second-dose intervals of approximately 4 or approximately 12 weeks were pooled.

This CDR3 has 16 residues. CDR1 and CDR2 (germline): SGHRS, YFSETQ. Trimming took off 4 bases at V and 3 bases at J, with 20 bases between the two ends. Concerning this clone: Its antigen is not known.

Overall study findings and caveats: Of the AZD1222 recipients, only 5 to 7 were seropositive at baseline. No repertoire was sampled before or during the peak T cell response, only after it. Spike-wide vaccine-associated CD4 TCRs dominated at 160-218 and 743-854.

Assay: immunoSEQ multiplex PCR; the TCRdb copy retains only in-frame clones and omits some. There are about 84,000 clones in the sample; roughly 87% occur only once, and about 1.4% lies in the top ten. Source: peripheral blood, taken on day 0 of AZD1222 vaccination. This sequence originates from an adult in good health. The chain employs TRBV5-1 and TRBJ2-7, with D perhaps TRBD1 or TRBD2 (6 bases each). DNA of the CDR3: TGCGCCAGCAGCCTCATCGGGGGCAGGGGATACTACGAGCAGTACTTC. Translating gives CASSLIGGRGYYEQYF.